This TCR beta chain stems from a study of blood T cell repertoires in COVID-19. Study in general: Acute-phase and convalescent COVID-19 samples originated in the United States, Italy and Spain. Nucleic acid was either cDNA or gDNA, and it came from T cells, B-cell-depleted T cells, or PBMCs.

Seattle patients were enrolled during active infection and followed longitudinally. Original processing methods: The authors estimated nucleated cell counts from reference gene primer amplification. The data were produced by immunoSEQ multiplex PCR, yet TCRdb's version contains in-frame clones alone and is incomplete. That table furnishes V, J and clone size, whereas the DNA furnished D and trimming. The data contain approximately 250,000 clones, around nine tenths of them seen just once; the ten biggest clones take up approximately 5.1%. CDR1 and CDR2 (germline): SGHTA, FQGTGA. The ends lost 2 bases at V and 2 bases at J; junction bases unmatched: 1. The length of the CDR3 is 15 residues.

The receptor was isolated from a woman in her sixties with COVID-19, enrolled during active disease. Sequenced input: peripheral blood. V usage is TRBV7-3 and J usage is TRBJ2-1; TRBD2 agrees at 9 bases. This chain's CDR3 is CASSLAGGPYNEQFF. The CDR3 DNA sequence: TGTGCCAGCAGCTTAGCGGGAGGGCCCTACAATGAGCAGTTCTTC.